This T cell receptor beta chain was sequenced during a study of a mutant IDH1 vaccine in newly diagnosed glioma. Study overall: Sex among treated patients split roughly 60% male, around 40% female; mean age was approximately 40 years.

The repertoire was sequenced with immunoSEQ multiplex PCR; TCRdb's copy has only in-frame clones and lacks some. The sample yields about 64,000 clones, less than 85% seen once. Findings and caveats of the study: The vaccine induced immune responses, and these occurred in about 95% of patients.

Specified time point: week 11, during vaccination. The investigators gave 300 ug of mutant IDH1 20-mer peptide in each vaccine dose, together with topical imiquimod. The study enrolled donors with new WHO grade 3 or 4 IDH1-mutant, ATRX-lost astrocytomas. Trimming removed 3 bases at V and 3 bases at J, with 1 base between. The CDR3 is 11 residues long. Germline loops: CDR1 SEHNR, CDR2 FQNEAQ (reference sequence). Details on this clone: Its antigen is as yet unknown. The sample carries other DNA sequences with the same CDR3.

The TCR sequence derives from a woman in her 50s with glioma. The source was PBMCs, collected from a glioma patient whose treatment included an IDH1 peptide vaccine. The chain employs TRBV7-9 and TRBJ2-3; no firm D call. CDR3 DNA: TGTGCCAGCAGCTTTACAGATACGCAGTATTTT. It yields the protein CASSFTDTQYF.